The source of this T cell receptor (beta chain) is a study of shared clonotypes between healthy human individuals (dated by TCRdb to 2020 to 2021). The study in broad terms: The cohort included a few men and a couple of women between 18 and 49 years of age. For each donor, CD4 naive and CD4 memory were each given three plates, CD8 naive was given two plates, and CD8 memory was given one plate. The study deeply sequenced blood TCR repertoires of roughly five healthy adults to estimate repertoire size and the extent of clonotype sharing between individuals. To increase sequencing depth and limit assay-specific biases, TCR repertoire library preparation and sequencing were carried out by different laboratories using diverse techniques. Between about 0.9 and 8.9 billion PBMCs per donor were obtained by leukapheresis.

Using the deep immunoSEQ assay, TCR CDR3 regions were amplified from genomic DNA by multiplex PCR. Extracted genomic DNA from each cell subset was distributed evenly across all wells of several immunoSEQ 96-well plates, and each plate was treated as a replicate. For sorted subsets, around 200 ng genomic DNA, equal to 30,000 or so T cell genomes, was loaded into each replicate PCR. Purified libraries were measured with a Qubit 3.0 fluorometer, size-checked on a Bioanalyzer 2100, and measured again with the KAPA Library Quantification kit. Every immunoSEQ 96-well plate was sequenced on a dedicated single-read 150-cycle Illumina NextSeq 550 flow cell. In the original analysis: Because the immunoSEQ output held only junctional sequences and lacked quality scores, the filtering could not match the filtering applied to full-length reads. To assign V/J genes and CDR3, sequences were annotated using PyIR, a Python wrapper for IgBLAST v1.9, with IMGT germline references. Reads with weak V/J assignments (E-value above 1e-6), missing CDR3, stop codons, out-of-frame junctions, or ambiguous translated residues were removed. A V3J clonotype was defined by an identical inferred V gene, J gene, and CDR3 amino acid sequence. Percentage overlap between repertoires was calculated by dividing the number of shared unique clonotypes by the size of the smaller repertoire. Repertoire richness was assessed with RTK rarefaction, the Chao1 estimator, and Recon v2.1 estimates of unobserved clonotypes. OLGA was used to compute generation probabilities for all TCRbeta clonotypes that the gDNA method yielded from several donors. TCRdb limited this immuneACCESS table to in-frame rearrangements with V and J called. A share of clones is missing; checked studies link under half to unresolved V genes, and the rest is unexplained. V and J calls and clone size are copied from that table; D and trimming were computed from the DNA. A total of a few million clones appear in this sample, just over 90% of them only once. Roughly 0.14% of the sample goes to the ten largest clones.

The donors were healthy, HIV-negative adults with no recently reported acute infections or vaccinations. Only Caucasian adults living in Nashville, Tennessee, USA were represented among the donors. CD4+ T cells were enriched by magnetic negative selection; naive cells were then positively selected on CD45RA, and the negative fraction formed the memory subset. After blood collection by leukapheresis, PBMCs were isolated using Ficoll-Histopaque density gradient centrifugation and then cryopreserved in the vapor phase of liquid nitrogen. Analytical flow cytometry was used to check the purity and quantity of every magnetically sorted T cell population. From each sorted fraction, genomic DNA was isolated and quantified by UV absorbance on a Nanodrop 2000c. The CDR3 starts with the cysteine, ends with the phenylalanine, and has 15 residues. Only the CDR3 DNA is retained, 45 bases long and in frame from the first base. CDR1 SGHAT and CDR2 FQNNGV are derived from the germline V gene. V is cut by 3 bases and J by 7 bases, and the space between the germline ends is 18 bases.

Details on this clone: This clone's antigen is unknown. Per-base quality was not reported, and no clone a single base away is much larger than it.

The investigation overall reported the following: Incomplete sequencing was indicated by rarefaction of sorted-subset datasets, despite the large sequencing depth. Because the study included only a small number of donors, the genetic and exposure-history diversity represented was limited. Compared with non-shared clonotypes, the clonotypes found in all four sorted-subset donors had higher generation probabilities. Sampling was limited to blood, and TCR repertoires in tissue likely differ from TCR repertoires in blood. Estimated clonotype richness was generally larger for naive than for memory subsets. Pairwise subsampling indicated that sequencing depth was expected to affect the degree of clonotype sharing among donors. About 5% of naive CD4, 3.5% of naive CD8, roughly 2.5% of memory CD4, and 0.4% of memory CD8 clonotypes were shared across four donors.

The TCR was taken from a man aged 18 to 29 in good health. The sequencing sample was made of naive CD4+ T cells sorted from blood. The label giving this sample's cell subset or site can be read as: CD45RA+ positively selected. The V and J segments used are TRBV11-2 and TRBJ1-2; the D region possibly corresponds to TRBD1 (5 bases align). The DNA reads as follows: TGTGCCAGCAGCTTGAAGCCCGGGACCCAACTTGGCTACACCTTC. This codes for CASSLKPGTQLGYTF.